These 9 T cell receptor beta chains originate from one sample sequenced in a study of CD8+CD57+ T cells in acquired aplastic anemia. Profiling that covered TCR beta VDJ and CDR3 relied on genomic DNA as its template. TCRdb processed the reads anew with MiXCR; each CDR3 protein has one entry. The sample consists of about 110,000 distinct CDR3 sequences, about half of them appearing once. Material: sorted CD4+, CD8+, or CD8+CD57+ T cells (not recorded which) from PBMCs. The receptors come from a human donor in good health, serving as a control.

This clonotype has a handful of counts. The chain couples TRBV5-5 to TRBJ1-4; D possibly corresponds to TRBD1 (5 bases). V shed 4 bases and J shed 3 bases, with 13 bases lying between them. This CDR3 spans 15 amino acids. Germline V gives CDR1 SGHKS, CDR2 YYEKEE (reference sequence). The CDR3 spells CASSHPGQANEKLFF. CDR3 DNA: TGTGCCAGCAGCCATCCGGGGCAGGCTAATGAAAAACTGTTTTTT.

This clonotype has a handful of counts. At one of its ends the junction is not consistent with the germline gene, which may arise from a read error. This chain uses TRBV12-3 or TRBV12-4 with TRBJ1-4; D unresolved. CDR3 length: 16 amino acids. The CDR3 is CASSLGMTLIGEKLLF. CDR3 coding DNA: TGTGCCAGCAGTTTGGGCATGACGCTTATCGGGGAAAAACTGCTTTTT.

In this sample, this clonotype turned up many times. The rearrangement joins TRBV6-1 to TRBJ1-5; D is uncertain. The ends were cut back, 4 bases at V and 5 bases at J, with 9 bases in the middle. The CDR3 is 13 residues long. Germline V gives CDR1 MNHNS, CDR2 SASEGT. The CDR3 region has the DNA TGTGCCAGCAGTGTCCTTCCGGATCAGCCCCAGCATTTT. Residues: CASSVLPDQPQHF.

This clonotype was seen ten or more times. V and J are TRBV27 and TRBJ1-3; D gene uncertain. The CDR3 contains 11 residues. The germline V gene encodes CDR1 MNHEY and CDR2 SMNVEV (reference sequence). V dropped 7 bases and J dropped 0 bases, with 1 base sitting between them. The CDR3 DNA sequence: TGTGCCAGCACCTCTGGAAACACCATATATTTT. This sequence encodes CASTSGNTIYF.

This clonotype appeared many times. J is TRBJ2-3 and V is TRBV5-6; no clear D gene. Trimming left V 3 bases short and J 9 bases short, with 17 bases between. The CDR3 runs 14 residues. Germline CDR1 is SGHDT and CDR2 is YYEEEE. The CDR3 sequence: CASSSNAFIHTQYF. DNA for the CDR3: TGTGCCAGCAGCTCGAACGCGTTTATCCACACGCAGTATTTT.

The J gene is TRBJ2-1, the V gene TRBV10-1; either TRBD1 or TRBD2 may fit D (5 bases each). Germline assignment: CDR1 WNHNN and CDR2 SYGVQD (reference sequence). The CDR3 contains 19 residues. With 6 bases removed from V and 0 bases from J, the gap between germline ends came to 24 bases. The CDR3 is CASRAHGAPPRSSYNEQFF. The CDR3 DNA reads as TGCGCCAGCAGGGCCCACGGGGCGCCACCCAGGAGCTCCTACAATGAGCAGTTCTTC.

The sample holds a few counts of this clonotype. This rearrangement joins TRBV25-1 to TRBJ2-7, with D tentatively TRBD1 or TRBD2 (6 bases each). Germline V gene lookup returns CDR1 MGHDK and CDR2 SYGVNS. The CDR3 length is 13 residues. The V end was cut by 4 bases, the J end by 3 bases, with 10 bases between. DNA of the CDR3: TGTGCCAGCAGTGGGGGGGCCCACTACGAGCAGTACTTC. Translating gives CASSGGAHYEQYF.

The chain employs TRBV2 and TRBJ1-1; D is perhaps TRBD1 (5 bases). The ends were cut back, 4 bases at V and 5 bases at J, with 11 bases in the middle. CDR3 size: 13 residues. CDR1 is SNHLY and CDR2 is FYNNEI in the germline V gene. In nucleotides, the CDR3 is TGTGCCAGCAGTGGCCAGGGAGGGACTGAAGCTTTCTTT. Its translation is CASSGQGGTEAFF.

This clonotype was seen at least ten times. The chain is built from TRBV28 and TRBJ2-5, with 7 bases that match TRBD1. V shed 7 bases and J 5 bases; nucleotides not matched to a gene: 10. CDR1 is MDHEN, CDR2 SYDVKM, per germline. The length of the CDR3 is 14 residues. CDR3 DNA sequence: TGTGCCAGCACCGTCCCGGGACAGTGGGAGACCCAGTACTTC. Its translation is CASTVPGQWETQYF.